This T cell receptor beta chain was found in a study of regulatory T cells in long-lasting Graves disease. CDR3-region Arm-PCR and iRepertoire HTBI primers produced the TCR beta libraries. TCRdb called the multiplex PCR reads again in MiXCR, with one record for every CDR3 protein. Counted here are fewer than 400,000 distinct CDR3 sequences, under 20% occurring once; the ten biggest clones make up around 37%. The length of the CDR3 is 20 residues. Germline CDR1 reads MDHEN; CDR2 reads SYDVKM. V lost 4 bases, J lost 6 bases, and 17 bases stayed unmatched. Time point given: newly diagnosed GD, antithyroid drugs for less than 3 months. Researchers made the TCR library from RNA that was extracted from PBMCs. Patients of an endocrinology department in Xi'an, China, were included. Overall study results and limits: Rather than thyroid tissue, only peripheral blood underwent study. The TCR repertoire of persistent Graves' patients was less diverse than that of newly diagnosed ones.

This clonotype was observed many times. What it binds is not known. The sample here was peripheral blood mononuclear cells (PBMCs), taken at new diagnosis, from a patient treated with antithyroid drugs. This rearrangement joins TRBV28 to TRBJ2-3, with TRBD2 matching over 15 bases. The receptor was derived from a female donor with Graves disease. The CDR3 DNA sequence: TGTGCCAGCAGTTACGGTTCAGGACTAGCGGGAGGGCCTCAACGGGATACGCAGTATTTT. It translates to CASSYGSGLAGGPQRDTQYF.